The 21 T cell receptor beta chains below were found in one sample sequenced in a study of cytomegalovirus exposure and HLA in healthy donors. Both 60 Vbeta primers and 13 Jbeta primers went into the PCR. The method was immunoSEQ multiplex PCR; TCRdb's version includes in-frame clones alone and lacks a portion of them. The sample has about 150,000 clones, over 75% seen once. Material: PBMCs. The receptors here all came from a woman between 25 and 40 years old in good health and CMV-seronegative.

The gene calls are TRBV4-3 and TRBJ1-2; no firm D call. The CDR3 contains 14 residues. Germline V gives CDR1 LGHNA, CDR2 YSLEER. V shed 0 bases and J shed 6 bases, with 11 bases lying between them. The CDR3 nucleotides read TGCGCCAGCAGCCAAGATCGGATGGCGGATGGCTACACCTTC. It is translated as CASSQDRMADGYTF.

The gene calls are TRBV2 and TRBJ1-3, with D possibly matching TRBD1 (6 bases). The CDR3 has 12 amino acids. Germline V CDR1 and CDR2: SNHLY, FYNNEI. V dropped 8 bases and J dropped 1 base, with 6 bases sitting between them. Here the CDR3 DNA reads TGTGCCAGCCAGGGGTCTGGAAACACCATATATTTT. Encoded protein: CASQGSGNTIYF.

This chain links TRBV12-5 with TRBJ1-2, with TRBD1 as a possible D gene (5 bases). V lost 4 bases and J lost 1, with 7 bases in between. The CDR3 totals 13 residues. Germline V gives CDR1 LGHNT, CDR2 FRNRAP. CDR3 DNA sequence: TGTGCTAGTGGTTCTGACAGTAACTATGGCTACACCTTC. Amino acids: CASGSDSNYGYTF.

The genes are TRBV2 and TRBJ2-5; D is perhaps TRBD2 (5 bases). Germline V gives CDR1 SNHLY, CDR2 FYNNEI. The length of the CDR3 is 13 residues. V gave up 6 bases and J gave up 1 base, with 9 bases separating them. CDR3 coding DNA: TGTGCCAGCAGATCCGGGATCCAAGAGACCCAGTACTTC. As protein: CASRSGIQETQYF.

The V and J genes are TRBV7-8 and TRBJ1-1, with a weak D call TRBD1 (5 bases). The CDR3 totals 15 residues. V was shortened by 5 bases and J by 1 base, with 14 bases between the two germline ends. CDR1 and CDR2 from the germline V gene are SGHVS and FQNEAQ. The CDR3: CASSAGLRRNTEAFF. As DNA, the CDR3 is TGTGCCAGCAGCGCGGGACTTCGGAGGAACACTGAAGCTTTCTTT.

The V gene is TRBV7-9, the J gene TRBJ1-1; D is unresolved. The CDR3 spans 14 residues. From germline, CDR1 is SEHNR and CDR2 FQNEAQ (reference sequence). Trimming removed 5 bases at V and 1 base at J, with 11 bases between. The CDR3 DNA reads as TGTGCCAGCAGCCCCAGTGCCCCGAACACTGAAGCTTTCTTT. Its translation is CASSPSAPNTEAFF. Full variable domain (rest looked up from reference TRBV7-9 and TRBJ1-1): DTGVSQNPRHKITKRGQNVTFRCDPISEHNRLYWYRQTLGQGPEFLTYFQNEAQLEKSRLLSDRFSAERPKGSFSTLEIQRTEQGDSAMYLCASSPSAPNTEAFFGQGTRLTVV.

The CDR3 protein is CAISERPPQGGLNTEAFF. The CDR3, as DNA: TGTGCCATCAGCGAGCGACCCCCACAGGGTGGTTTAAACACTGAAGCTTTCTTT. The V and J genes are TRBV10-3 and TRBJ1-1, with D tentatively TRBD1 (6 bases). The CDR3 has 18 amino acids. The V end was cut by 6 bases, the J end by 2 bases, with 25 bases between. The germline gives CDR1 ENHRY, CDR2 SYGVKD.

The chain employs TRBV29-1 and TRBJ2-3, with D unclear. This CDR3 comprises 13 residues. Germline loops: CDR1 SQVTM, CDR2 ANQGSEA. Trimming shortened V by 8 bases and J by 0 bases, and 12 bases separated the two germline ends. As DNA, the CDR3 is TGCAGCTCTCGAGTTTCTAGCACAGATACGCAGTATTTT. It translates to CSSRVSSTDTQYF.

This clone was seen more than once but under ten times. The V gene is TRBV30, the J gene TRBJ2-5; 15 nucleotides agree with TRBD2. The ends lost 4 bases at V and 5 bases at J; junction bases unmatched: 8. Looked up from germline, CDR1 is GTSNPN and CDR2 is SVGIG (reference sequence). The CDR3 is 16 residues long. CDR3 residues: CAWTLGTSGGSETQYF. The DNA for the CDR3 is TGTGCCTGGACTCTAGGGACTAGCGGGGGGTCCGAGACCCAGTACTTC.

The chain recombines TRBV14 with TRBJ2-3; D perhaps matches TRBD2 (5 bases). Germline V CDR1 and CDR2: SGHDN, FVKESK. This CDR3 has 18 amino acids. The ends were cut back, 0 bases at V and 4 bases at J, with 20 bases in the middle. The CDR3 loop is CASSQEGRGLVGSDTQYF. The DNA for the CDR3 is TGTGCCAGCAGCCAAGAAGGGCGCGGGTTGGTTGGATCAGATACGCAGTATTTT.

The chain recombines TRBV10-2 with TRBJ1-2, with a possible D match to TRBD1 (5 bases). Germline CDR1 is WSHSY and CDR2 is SAAADI. Trimming left V 7 bases short and J 6 bases short, with 12 bases between. The CDR3 contains 12 residues. The chain's CDR3 is CASIGGGDGYTF. The CDR3 region has the DNA TGCGCCAGCATCGGGGGAGGAGATGGCTACACCTTC.

This chain uses TRBV4-1 with TRBJ2-5, with TRBD1 matching 8 bases. Germline trimming cut 3 bases from V and 3 bases from J; bases unmatched to any gene: 12. The CDR3 is 17 amino acids. Germline V CDR1 and CDR2: MGHRA, YSYEKL. CDR3 loop: CASSHLTAGTGEETQYF. CDR3 coding DNA: TGCGCCAGCAGCCACCTGACAGCCGGGACAGGAGAAGAGACCCAGTACTTC.

The CDR3 protein is CASSEGELAGVTGELFF. The CDR3 DNA follows: TGTGCCAGCAGTGAAGGGGAGCTAGCGGGGGTGACCGGGGAGCTGTTTTTT. The chain carries TRBV6-1 and TRBJ2-2; 10 bases line up with TRBD2. V trimming: 1 base; J trimming: 5 bases; junction bases outside the gene matches: 7. The CDR3 consists of 17 residues. The germline V gene encodes CDR1 MNHNS and CDR2 SASEGT.

The chain carries TRBV5-1 and TRBJ1-4; D possibly corresponds to TRBD1 (5 bases). V lost 3 bases and J lost 0, with 9 bases in between. This CDR3 is 15 amino acids long. Germline V gene data show CDR1 as SGHRS and CDR2 as YFSETQ. CDR3 protein: CASSSQGATNEKLFF. CDR3 sequence (DNA): TGCGCCAGCAGCTCCCAGGGCGCAACTAATGAAAAACTGTTTTTT.

This clone appeared a few times. This sequence joins TRBV2 and TRBJ1-2; 7 bases line up with TRBD1. The germline V gene encodes CDR1 SNHLY and CDR2 FYNNEI. This CDR3 has 12 residues. Trimming took 9 bases from V and 6 from J; bases not matched to a gene: 7. The CDR3 protein is CARSEDRDGYTF. CDR3 nucleotides: TGTGCCAGATCTGAAGACAGGGATGGCTACACCTTC. The full variable domain, its missing parts supplied by reference TRBV2 and TRBJ1-2, is EPEVTQTPSHQVTQMGQEVILRCVPISNHLYFYWYRQILGQKVEFLVSFYNNEISEKSEIFDDQFSVERPDGSNFTLKIRSTKLEDSAMYFCARSEDRDGYTFGSGTRLTVV.

The rearrangement links TRBV6-5 to TRBJ2-5; 9 nucleotides line up with TRBD1. With 6 bases clipped from V and 5 bases from J, the junction kept 7 bases outside the gene matches. From germline, CDR1 is MNHEY and CDR2 SVGAGI. CDR3 size: 14 residues. DNA for the CDR3: TGTGCCAGCAGGCCTGGGGACAGGGCCGAGACCCAGTACTTC. This codes for CASRPGDRAETQYF.

CDR3 bases: TGTGCCAGCAGCTTCCGGACAGGCCCGAGGACTGAAGCTTTCTTT. Protein product: CASSFRTGPRTEAFF. V and J are TRBV7-8 and TRBJ1-1, with TRBD1 matching over 7 bases. The V segment lost 3 bases and the J segment 5 bases; nucleotides outside the gene matches: 9. The germline V gene has CDR1 SGHVS and CDR2 FQNEAQ. This CDR3 region has 15 residues.

CDR3 bases: TGCAGTAGCAAGAAGAACACTGAAGCTTTCTTT. It yields the protein CSSKKNTEAFF. The gene calls are TRBV29-1 and TRBJ1-1; D is unresolved. Germline V gene sequence: CDR1 SQVTM, CDR2 ANQGSEA. The CDR3 is made up of 11 amino acids.

This clone was seen just once. This chain links TRBV2 with TRBJ1-3; D is unresolved. Germline loops: CDR1 SNHLY, CDR2 FYNNEI. Trimming removed 6 bases from V and 4 bases from J, with 10 bases in between. The CDR3 has 13 amino acids. CDR3 sequence: CASRLGGGNTIYF. The CDR3 DNA reads TGTGCCAGCAGACTGGGCGGGGGAAACACCATATATTTT.

CDR3 protein: CASSPHPGVDIQYF. CDR3 bases: TGTGCCAGCTCACCCCACCCAGGGGTGGACATTCAGTACTTC. The J gene is TRBJ2-4, the V gene TRBV18, with a tentative D call TRBD1 (6 bases). Germline loops: CDR1 KGHSH, CDR2 LQKENI. The CDR3 contains 14 residues. Trimming removed 3 bases at V and 8 bases at J, with 14 bases between.

This clone was detected only once. The V gene is TRBV28, the J gene TRBJ1-2; 10 nucleotides agree with TRBD1. V lost 2 bases, J lost 8 bases, and 14 bases stayed unmatched. The CDR3 contains 17 residues. Germline assignment: CDR1 MDHEN and CDR2 SYDVKM. CDR3 in DNA: TGTGCCAGCAGTTTACGGCCCGGGACAGGGGACCTATTAGGCTACACCTTC. This encodes CASSLRPGTGDLLGYTF.